This T cell receptor (beta chain) derives from a study of tumor-infiltrating lymphocytes in primary liver carcinoma. A constant-region primer primed TCR beta cDNA synthesis from roughly 510 ng of total RNA. Three-round nested multiplex PCR performed with slightly modified ARM-PCR produced the TCR beta libraries. The opening two PCR rounds, approximately 10 cycles each, paired TRBV1-TRBV30 forward primers with a C-beta reverse primer. Each CDR3 protein gets one entry after TCRdb re-called the multiplex PCR reads with MiXCR. This sample has fewer than 250,000 distinct CDR3 sequences; around three fifths occur once, and the top ten carry around 7.1%. This clonotype was detected many times. The CDR3 runs to 14 residues. The germline gives CDR1 SGHVS, CDR2 FQNEAQ. V shed 3 bases and J shed 2 bases, with 9 bases lying between them. The authors took blood RNA from unsorted whole blood and also extracted germline DNA.

The sample taken for sequencing was peripheral blood. The clonotype was recovered from a woman aged 60 to 75 with primary liver carcinoma and hepatitis B virus infection. The chain is built from TRBV7-8 and TRBJ2-3, with D possibly matching TRBD2 (5 bases). CDR3 in DNA: TGTGCCAGCAGCTTGATGGGAGACACAGATACGCAGTATTTT. Translated, it gives CASSLMGDTDTQYF.